One and the same sample provided the 5 T cell receptor beta chains below, sequenced in a study of cytomegalovirus exposure and HLA in healthy donors. Libraries were prepared by immunoSEQ multiplex PCR; TCRdb keeps only in-frame clonotypes and omits some of them. The table includes around 150,000 clones, 85% to 90% detected once. Sample: PBMCs. Receptors were obtained from a man between 18 and 29 years old in good health and CMV-seropositive.

In the case of this clone: Other DNA variants within this sample encode the same CDR3. The chain carries TRBV5-4 and TRBJ2-3; 8 bases agree with TRBD1. Per the germline V gene, CDR1 is SGHNT and CDR2 is YYREEE (reference sequence). There are 14 residues in the CDR3. The junction had 4 bases not matched to a gene; V was cut back by 4 bases and J by 3 bases. DNA of the CDR3: TGTGCCAGCAGCCTGGACAGGGTTACAGATACGCAGTATTTT. Its translation: CASSLDRVTDTQYF.

The gene calls are TRBV30 and TRBJ2-7; TRBD2 aligns across 11 bases. The CDR3 spans 15 residues. V lost 2 bases, J lost 2 bases, and 5 bases stayed unmatched. CDR1 and CDR2 (germline): GTSNPN, SVGIG (reference sequence). Here the CDR3 reads CAWSRGLAAPYEQYF. The CDR3 region has the DNA TGTGCCTGGAGTAGGGGACTAGCGGCTCCCTACGAGCAGTACTTC.

This chain joins TRBV6-1 and TRBJ1-5; 8 bases are shared with TRBD1. Germline lookup yields CDR1 MNHNS and CDR2 SASEGT. This CDR3 is 15 amino acids long. Unmatched junction bases numbered 5, after V lost 6 bases and J lost 1 base. CDR3 DNA sequence: TGTGCCAGCAGCTCCGACAGGGGAAGCAATCAGCCCCAGCATTTT. It translates to CASSSDRGSNQPQHF.

This chain joins TRBV5-6 and TRBJ2-5; D gene unclear. Germline-derived CDR1 and CDR2 are SGHDT and YYEEEE. V was trimmed by 3 bases and J by 3 bases, leaving 9 bases between them. The CDR3 covers 13 residues. The CDR3 sequence is CASSSYMKETQYF. CDR3 sequence (DNA): TGTGCCAGCAGCTCCTATATGAAAGAGACCCAGTACTTC.

CDR3 sequence: CASSVRQTSLEKLFF. As DNA, the CDR3 is TGTGCCAGCAGCGTCAGACAGACCAGTTTGGAAAAACTGTTTTTT. J is TRBJ1-4 and V is TRBV7-8, with a possible D match to TRBD1 (5 bases). The germline gives CDR1 SGHVS, CDR2 FQNEAQ. The CDR3 is made up of 15 amino acids. The V end lost 5 bases, the J end lost 8 bases, and 18 bases lay between the germline ends.